These T cell receptor beta chains were read from a single sample in a study of cytomegalovirus exposure and HLA in healthy donors. The data were produced by immunoSEQ multiplex PCR, yet TCRdb's version contains in-frame clones alone and is incomplete. The data hold roughly 140,000 clones, with around nine tenths observed a single time. Specimen: PBMCs. These receptors came from a man between 18 and 29 years old in good health and CMV-seropositive. The CDR3 runs from the conserved cysteine through the conserved F or W. D genes are given only for firm matches. Expanded clones are given a class, and other clones once, few, many or no size at all.

v_gene	len	j_gene	abundance	d_gene	CDR3nt	CDR3aa
TRBV2	15	TRBJ2-1	-	-	TGTGCCAGCAGTGAAAGTAAGGATTTGGAGAATGAGCAGTTCTTC	CASSESKDLENEQFF
TRBV19	14	TRBJ1-2	-	TRBD1	TGTGCCAGTATAGGGACAGGTGTTAACTATGGCTACACCTTC	CASIGTGVNYGYTF
TRBV19	14	TRBJ1-5	-	TRBD1	TGTGCCAGTAGTAAAGGGGGCTATCCGGGACAGGGTTTTTTT	CASSKGGYPGQGFF
TRBV7-6	14	TRBJ1-1	-	TRBD1	TGTGCCAGCAGCTCGAACAGGGGGGGCACTGAAGCTTTCTTT	CASSSNRGGTEAFF
TRBV27	14	TRBJ2-7	-	TRBD2	TGTGCCAGCAGTATGCGCGGGAGCTCCTACGAGCAGTACTTC	CASSMRGSSYEQYF
TRBV6-5	16	TRBJ2-5	-	-	TGTGCCAGCAGTTACCGACAGTCTCACCCCCTGGAGACCCAGTACTTC	CASSYRQSHPLETQYF
TRBV2	14	TRBJ1-4	-	TRBD1	TGTGCCAGCAAGCCCGGGACAGGCCTCGAAAAACTGTTTTTT	CASKPGTGLEKLFF
TRBV7-9	17	TRBJ2-3	-	TRBD2	TGTGCCAGCAGCCGCCGGCGGGAGGGCCGGAGCACAGATACGCAGTATTTT	CASSRRREGRSTDTQYF
TRBV5-1	16	TRBJ1-1	-	TRBD1	TGCGCCAGCACCCTGGTGGAACAGGGGGGCAATACTGAAGCTTTCTTT	CASTLVEQGGNTEAFF
TRBV30	15	TRBJ1-5	-	-	TGTGCCTGGAAGCAGGGAGGGAATAGCAATCAGCCCCAGCATTTT	CAWKQGGNSNQPQHF
TRBV5-1	14	TRBJ2-7	-	-	TGCGCCAGCAGCCCAGGGTCCCCAAATGGTGAGCAGTACTTC	CASSPGSPNGEQYF
TRBV10-3	14	TRBJ2-7	-	-	TGTGCCATCAGTGACAGGGGCCAGGGATACGAGCAGTACTTC	CAISDRGQGYEQYF
TRBV9	15	TRBJ2-7	-	TRBD1	TGTGCCAGCAGCGAGGGTGACAGGGTTTCCTACGAGCAGTACTTC	CASSEGDRVSYEQYF
TRBV2	15	TRBJ1-1	-	-	TGTGCCAGCAGTCCATGGCCGCGGGCGGGCACTGAAGCTTTCTTT	CASSPWPRAGTEAFF
TRBV28	14	TRBJ2-5	-	-	TGTGCCAGCAGTTTACGGCAGGGCCAAGAGACCCAGTACTTC	CASSLRQGQETQYF
TRBV6-5	16	TRBJ2-5	-	-	TGTGCCAGCAGTTTAGGGGCCCGACAGTTCCAAGAGACCCAGTACTTC	CASSLGARQFQETQYF
TRBV10-3	14	TRBJ1-1	-	-	TGTGCCTTTAACAGGGTAATGGTTAACACTGAAGCTTTCTTT	CAFNRVMVNTEAFF
TRBV2	13	TRBJ2-7	-	TRBD1	TGTGCCAGCAGAACGGGACAGGGGTCCCTCGGGATCTTC	CASRTGQGSLGIF
TRBV18	15	TRBJ2-3	once	-	TGTGCCAGCTCACTAGAGGGACAATTCACAGATACGCAGTATTTT	CASSLEGQFTDTQYF
TRBV19	13	TRBJ2-7	-	-	TGTGCCAGTAGTCTCCGGGGCTCCTACGAGCAGTACTTC	CASSLRGSYEQYF
TRBV6-5	13	TRBJ1-4	-	TRBD1	TGTGCCAGCAGATCAGGGGGAGGCGAAAAACTGTTTTTT	CASRSGGGEKLFF
TRBV27	13	TRBJ1-1	-	-	TGTGCCAGCAGTTTAATAGCTAACACTGAAGCTTTCTTT	CASSLIANTEAFF
TRBV5-8	15	TRBJ2-1	-	TRBD2	TGTGCCAGCAGCCCTAGCGGGAGCTCCTACAATGAGCAGTTCTTC	CASSPSGSSYNEQFF
TRBV29-1	14	TRBJ2-1	once	TRBD2	TGCAGCGTTGTGGTCAGCGGGAGTGGCAATGAGCAGTTCTTC	CSVVVSGSGNEQFF
TRBV7-9	13	TRBJ2-1	-	-	TGTGCCAGCAGCTTAGCGCCCACAAATGAGCAGTTCTTC	CASSLAPTNEQFF
TRBV23-1	16	TRBJ1-5	-	TRBD1	TGCGCCAGCAGTCGGGTCCGGGGACAGAAAGCTCAGCCCCAGCATTTT	CASSRVRGQKAQPQHF
TRBV28	15	TRBJ1-4	-	-	TGTGCCAGCAGCCCAACTAATCTCGGGGGGGAAAAACTGTTTTTT	CASSPTNLGGEKLFF
TRBV5-6	15	TRBJ2-7	once	-	TGTGCCAGCAGCTGGTGGACAAGATTAACCTACGAGCAGTACTTC	CASSWWTRLTYEQYF
TRBV13	14	TRBJ1-1	-	-	TGTGCCAGCAGCACAGGGAGCGGGAGGACTGAAGCTTTCTTT	CASSTGSGRTEAFF
TRBV29-1	13	TRBJ1-5	-	TRBD1	TGCAGCCCACTGGGACAGGGGGTTCAGCCCCAGCATTTT	CSPLGQGVQPQHF
TRBV19	15	TRBJ2-1	-	TRBD1	TGTGCCAGTAATCTCGAGGGGGCCACCTACAATGAGCAGTTCTTC	CASNLEGATYNEQFF
TRBV30	14	TRBJ2-1	-	TRBD2	TGTGCCTCCGATACTAGCGGGACTGGGAATGAGCAGTTCTTC	CASDTSGTGNEQFF
TRBV28	19	TRBJ2-6	few	-	TGTGCCAGCAGTTTCTGGCGGGGGCCAACAGACTCTGGGGCCAACGTCCTGACTTTC	CASSFWRGPTDSGANVLTF
TRBV4-1	15	TRBJ2-1	-	TRBD2	TGCGCCAGCAGCCAATTAGCGGGAGTGGGCAATGAGCAGTTCTTC	CASSQLAGVGNEQFF
TRBV6-1	12	TRBJ1-1	-	-	TGTGCCAGCAGACCACAGGACAGCAAAGCTTTCTTT	CASRPQDSKAFF
TRBV6-1	16	TRBJ1-5	-	TRBD1	TGTGCCAGCAGTGACCGCCGACAGGGCGCTTTGCAGCCCCAGCATTTT	CASSDRRQGALQPQHF
TRBV9	13	TRBJ2-1	-	-	TGTGCCAGCAGCGTAGTTCCTAGGAATGAGCAGTTCTTC	CASSVVPRNEQFF
TRBV5-1	14	TRBJ2-7	-	TRBD1	TGCGCCAGCAGCCATGACAGGGCCTCCTACGAGCAGTACTTC	CASSHDRASYEQYF
TRBV9	13	TRBJ2-7	-	TRBD1	TGTGCCAGCAGCGTAGAGACAGGGCACGAGCAGTACTTC	CASSVETGHEQYF
TRBV27	14	TRBJ2-7	-	TRBD1	TGTGCCAGCAGTTTTGGACAGGGGGCGAACGAGCAGTACTTC	CASSFGQGANEQYF
TRBV14	15	TRBJ2-4	-	-	TGTGCCAGCAGCGCAGGGGAAACCTCCAAAAACATTCAGTACTTC	CASSAGETSKNIQYF
TRBV6-5	15	TRBJ2-1	-	TRBD1	TGTGCCAGCAGTTACGAGGGGGACAGGTCTTTCGAGCAGTTCTTC	CASSYEGDRSFEQFF
TRBV29-1	11	TRBJ1-1	-	-	TGCAGCGTTGAAGGGGAGACTGAAGCTTTCTTT	CSVEGETEAFF
TRBV5-1	14	TRBJ1-6	few	-	TGCGCCAGCAGCTTGGGACAGGTCAATTCACCCCTCCACTTT	CASSLGQVNSPLHF
TRBV30	12	TRBJ1-2	-	TRBD1	TGTGCCTGGAGTGCACAGGGGGATGGCTACACCTTC	CAWSAQGDGYTF
TRBV14	13	TRBJ1-2	-	-	TGTGCCAGCAGCCAAGGACAGTCGTATGGCTACACCTTC	CASSQGQSYGYTF
TRBV5-1	15	TRBJ2-5	-	TRBD2	TGCGCCAGCAGCCTTGGGACTAGCGGCGGAGAGACCCAGTACTTC	CASSLGTSGGETQYF
TRBV13	16	TRBJ2-1	-	TRBD2	TGTGCCAGCAGCACCGAAAGACTAGCGGGAATCAATGAGCAGTTCTTC	CASSTERLAGINEQFF
TRBV2	14	TRBJ2-7	-	TRBD2	TGTGCCAGCAAGCTTCAGCGGGAGTTCGACGAGCAGTACTTC	CASKLQREFDEQYF
TRBV6-1	15	TRBJ1-1	-	TRBD1	TGTGCCAGCAGTGGAAAAGGGACAGGGTTATTTGAAGCTTTCTTT	CASSGKGTGLFEAFF
TRBV18	15	TRBJ2-1	-	TRBD2	TGTGCCAGCTCACTGAGCGGGACTTCCTACAATGAGCAGTTCTTC	CASSLSGTSYNEQFF
TRBV4-2	17	TRBJ2-7	-	-	TGTGCCAGCAGCCAAGATCATCGGGTTCCACCCTCCTACGAGCAGTACTTC	CASSQDHRVPPSYEQYF
TRBV2	14	TRBJ2-1	-	TRBD2	TGTGCCACAGGGGAGGGTCGGGAGGGTAATGAGCAGTTCTTC	CATGEGREGNEQFF
TRBV5-1	14	TRBJ1-2	-	TRBD1	TGCGCCAGCAGCTTGGAGACAGGGGGTCATGGCTACACCTTC	CASSLETGGHGYTF
TRBV2	15	TRBJ2-1	once	TRBD1	TGTGCCAGCAGCTCCGACAGGGGATATTTTTTAGAGCAGTTCTTC	CASSSDRGYFLEQFF
TRBV7-2	14	TRBJ1-2	-	TRBD1	TGTGCCAGCAGTCCGAGGACAGGGAACTATGGCTACACCTTC	CASSPRTGNYGYTF
TRBV19	18	TRBJ1-4	once	-	TGTGCCAGTAGTATAGGCAGACGCGGGGGGATCGCTAATGAAAAACTGTTTTTT	CASSIGRRGGIANEKLFF
TRBV5-5	15	TRBJ2-7	-	-	TGTGCCAGCAGCTTTTCCCTCGACAGCTCCTACGAGCAGTACTTC	CASSFSLDSSYEQYF
TRBV18	15	TRBJ2-7	few	TRBD1	TGTGCCAGCTCACCCCTCCGGGACAGGGCCTACGAGCAGTACTTC	CASSPLRDRAYEQYF
TRBV5-8	15	TRBJ2-7	-	TRBD1	TGTGCCAGCAGCTGGCGGACAGGGCCGTCCTACGAGCAGTACTTC	CASSWRTGPSYEQYF